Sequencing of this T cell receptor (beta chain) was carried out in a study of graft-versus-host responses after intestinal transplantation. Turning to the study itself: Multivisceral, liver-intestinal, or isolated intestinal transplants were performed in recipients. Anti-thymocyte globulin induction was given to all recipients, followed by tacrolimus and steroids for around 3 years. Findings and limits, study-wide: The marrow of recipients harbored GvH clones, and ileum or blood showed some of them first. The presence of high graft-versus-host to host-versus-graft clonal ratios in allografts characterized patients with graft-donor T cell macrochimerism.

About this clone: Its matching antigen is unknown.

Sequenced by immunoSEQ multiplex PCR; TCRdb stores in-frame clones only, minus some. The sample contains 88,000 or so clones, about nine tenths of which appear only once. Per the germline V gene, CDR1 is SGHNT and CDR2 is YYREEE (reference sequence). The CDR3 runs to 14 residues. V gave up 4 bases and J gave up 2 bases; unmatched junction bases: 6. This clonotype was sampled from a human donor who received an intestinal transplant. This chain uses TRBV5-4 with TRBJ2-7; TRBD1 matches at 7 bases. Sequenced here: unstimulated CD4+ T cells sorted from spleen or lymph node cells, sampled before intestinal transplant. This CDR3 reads CASSTDRVAYEQYF. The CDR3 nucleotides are TGTGCCAGCAGCACCGACAGGGTGGCCTACGAGCAGTACTTC.